The next 30 T cell receptor beta chains were all read from a single sample in a study of blood T cell repertoires in COVID-19. Sequencing used immunoSEQ multiplex PCR; TCRdb keeps in-frame clones, though not all of them. The sample records 250,000 to 350,000 clones, 85% to 90% being singletons. The sequenced material came from peripheral blood. These receptor sequences come from a woman in her thirties with COVID-19, enrolled during active disease.

The rearrangement links TRBV6-4 to TRBJ1-1; the D is unclear. Germline-derived CDR1 and CDR2 are MRHNA and SNTAGT. V was pared by 2 bases and J by 4 bases, with 11 bases between. This CDR3 has 14 amino acids. The CDR3 region is CASSDEGWSTEAFF. The CDR3 DNA sequence: TGTGCCAGCAGTGACGAGGGTTGGAGCACTGAAGCTTTCTTT.

V is TRBV3-1 (or the pseudogene TRBV3-2) and J is TRBJ2-1; TRBD2 is a possible D gene (6 bases). CDR1 is LGHDT, CDR2 YNNKEL, per germline (reference sequence). The CDR3 is made up of 17 amino acids. V was cut by 0 bases and J by 1 base, with 13 bases left in between. CDR3 amino acids: CASSQDGASASYNEQFF. CDR3 DNA: TGTGCCAGCAGCCAAGATGGGGCTAGCGCGTCCTACAATGAGCAGTTCTTC.

This chain uses TRBV2 with TRBJ1-4, with D possibly being TRBD1 (5 bases). V lost 11 bases to trimming and J lost 12 bases, with 22 bases between them. Germline CDR1 SNHLY, CDR2 FYNNEI. This CDR3 contains 13 residues. CDR3 region: CAGSLGRPTELFF. The CDR3 DNA is TGTGCCGGCTCGTTGGGGCGACCTACGGAACTGTTTTTT. Complete variable domain (other parts from reference TRBV2 and TRBJ1-4): EPEVTQTPSHQVTQMGQEVILRCVPISNHLYFYWYRQILGQKVEFLVSFYNNEISEKSEIFDDQFSVERPDGSNFTLKIRSTKLEDSAMYFCAGSLGRPTELFFGSGTQLSVL.

The chain has TRBV5-6 and TRBJ2-7; the match to TRBD2 covers 7 bases. The CDR3 loop spans 14 amino acids. Germline loops: CDR1 SGHDT, CDR2 YYEEEE. Losses at the gene ends were 2 bases for V and 4 bases for J; bases not matched to a gene: 6. As DNA, the CDR3 is TGTGCCAGCAGCTTCCGCGGGAGTTGGTACGAGCAGTACTTC. It translates to CASSFRGSWYEQYF.

The chain has TRBV5-4 and TRBJ2-5; weak D call: TRBD1 (6 bases). V shed 2 bases and J shed 1 base, with 9 bases lying between them. Per germline, CDR1 SGHNT and CDR2 YYREEE (reference sequence). This CDR3 has 14 residues. CDR3 DNA: TGTGCCAGCAGCTTAGGACAGACCCAAGAGACCCAGTACTTC. It is translated as CASSLGQTQETQYF.

The V gene is TRBV28, the J gene TRBJ1-6; 9 bases fit TRBD1. The CDR3 covers 13 residues. V was clipped by 7 bases and J by 10 bases; unmatched bases: 5. Looked up from germline, CDR1 is MDHEN and CDR2 is SYDVKM. CDR3 protein: CASTRQGGSPLHF. CDR3 bases: TGTGCCAGCACCCGACAGGGGGGATCACCCCTCCACTTT.

This rearrangement joins TRBV15 to TRBJ2-3, with 13 bases lining up with TRBD2. V lost 5 bases and J lost 6; bases outside the gene matches: 5. Germline V gene sequence: CDR1 LNHNV, CDR2 YYDKDF (reference sequence). The CDR3 consists of 15 residues. The CDR3 reads CATSGGLAGTDTQYF. For the CDR3, the DNA is TGTGCCACCAGCGGGGGACTAGCGGGAACGGATACGCAGTATTTT.

This sequence joins TRBV27 and TRBJ1-5, with TRBD1 matching over 7 bases. Germline V gene sequence: CDR1 MNHEY, CDR2 SMNVEV (reference sequence). The V and J ends lost 5 bases and 0 bases, in that order; junction bases with no gene match: 13. The CDR3 loop spans 18 amino acids. The chain's CDR3 is CASSPVWDRKLSNQPQHF. The CDR3 nucleotides read TGTGCCAGCAGTCCAGTTTGGGACAGAAAACTTAGCAATCAGCCCCAGCATTTT.

The genes are TRBV7-3 and TRBJ2-2; 8 nucleotides match TRBD1. Trimming at V came to 1 base and at J to 5 bases, leaving 9 bases not matched to a gene. The CDR3 is 17 amino acids. Germline lookup yields CDR1 SGHTA and CDR2 FQGTGA. The CDR3 region is CASSLRPQGAQTGELFF. The DNA for the CDR3 is TGTGCCAGCAGCTTAAGACCCCAGGGGGCGCAGACCGGGGAGCTGTTTTTT.

The V gene is TRBV10-3, the J gene TRBJ1-6, with D possibly TRBD1 on 6 matching bases. V lost 6 bases and J 6 bases, leaving 15 bases between the germline ends. The CDR3 is 15 residues long. CDR1 and CDR2 (germline): ENHRY, SYGVKD. The DNA for the CDR3 is TGTGCCATCAGGGGCGGCGGGGGCGGTAATTCACCCCTCCACTTT. Translated, it gives CAIRGGGGGNSPLHF.

The chain uses TRBV27 and TRBJ2-5; D may be TRBD1 (6 bases). From germline, CDR1 is MNHEY and CDR2 SMNVEV (reference sequence). The CDR3 is 13 amino acids. Trimming cost V 9 bases and J 0 bases, with 11 bases left between them. Here the CDR3 reads CASLQGNQETQYF. CDR3 coding DNA: TGTGCCAGTCTACAGGGAAACCAAGAGACCCAGTACTTC.

The V and J genes are TRBV15 and TRBJ2-7; 8 bases match TRBD2. The V segment lost 3 bases and the J segment 4 bases; nucleotides outside the gene matches: 8. The CDR3 is 15 amino acids. Germline V gives CDR1 LNHNV, CDR2 YYDKDF (reference sequence). As DNA, the CDR3 is TGTGCCACCAGCAGTCCTTATAGCGGGGATTACGAGCAGTACTTC. It yields the protein CATSSPYSGDYEQYF.

This chain uses TRBV6-5 with TRBJ2-1; 9 nucleotides align to TRBD1. CDR1 is MNHEY and CDR2 is SVGAGI in the germline V gene. V lost 6 bases, J lost 2 bases, and 5 bases stayed unmatched. CDR3 length equals 15 residues. CDR3 sequence (DNA): TGTGCCAGCAGGTCAGGACAGGGGCCCTACAATGAGCAGTTCTTC. Protein sequence: CASRSGQGPYNEQFF.

V is TRBV2 and J is TRBJ1-5; D is perhaps TRBD1 (5 bases). Trimming shortened V by 6 bases and J by 2 bases, and 8 bases separated the two germline ends. The length of the CDR3 is 13 residues. Germline CDR1 SNHLY, CDR2 FYNNEI. The CDR3 region is CASRDTGNQPQHF. CDR3 in DNA: TGTGCCAGCAGGGACACTGGCAATCAGCCCCAGCATTTT.

This chain joins TRBV12-3 or TRBV12-4 and TRBJ2-1, with 8 bases identical to TRBD2. The V and J ends lost 11 bases and 9 bases, in that order; junction bases with no gene match: 6. CDR3 length: 11 amino acids. For the CDR3, the DNA is TGTGCCTCCGGACTAGCCGGTGAGCAGTTCTTC. Its translation is CASGLAGEQFF.

At least ten counts were recorded for this clone. This chain joins TRBV3-1 (or the pseudogene TRBV3-2) and TRBJ1-6, with 7 bases aligning to TRBD1. The V segment lost 4 bases and the J segment 13 bases; nucleotides outside the gene matches: 13. In germline, CDR1 is LGHDT, CDR2 YNNKEL (reference sequence). CDR3 size: 15 residues. The DNA for the CDR3 is TGTGCCAGCAGCCCATCCCGAGGGGGCCAGGAGCCCCTCCACTTT. Encoded protein: CASSPSRGGQEPLHF.

This chain uses TRBV30 with TRBJ1-1; D gene ambiguous. Looked up from germline, CDR1 is GTSNPN and CDR2 is SVGIG (reference sequence). The CDR3 contains 14 residues. Deletions cut 2 bases from V and 6 bases from J, with 16 bases between. CDR3 amino acids: CAWSIGSLGAEAFF. The DNA for the CDR3 is TGTGCCTGGAGTATAGGAAGTCTAGGCGCTGAAGCTTTCTTT.

This clone appeared once. This chain links TRBV5-4 with TRBJ2-3, with TRBD2 matching 8 bases. CDR3 length: 15 amino acids. The germline V gene encodes CDR1 SGHNT and CDR2 YYREEE (reference sequence). V trimming: 3 bases; J trimming: 3 bases; junction bases outside the gene matches: 6. As DNA, the CDR3 is TGTGCCAGCAGCTCACCGGGACTAGTAACAGATACGCAGTATTTT. Its protein is CASSSPGLVTDTQYF.

Concerning this clone: The sample holds other DNA sequences that translate to the same CDR3. The rearrangement uses TRBV5-1 and TRBJ2-7, with 11 bases matching TRBD2. The CDR3 has 15 amino acids. J was trimmed by 4 bases and V by 0 bases; bases with no gene match: 3. CDR1 is SGHRS and CDR2 is YFSETQ in the germline V gene. CDR3 protein: CASSLGLAGQYEQYF. CDR3 DNA sequence: TGCGCCAGCAGCTTGGGACTAGCGGGACAATACGAGCAGTACTTC.

This chain connects TRBV7-9 to TRBJ2-1; 7 nucleotides match TRBD2. J lost 5 bases, V lost 6 bases, and 16 bases had no gene match. Germline V gene sequence: CDR1 SEHNR, CDR2 FQNEAQ (reference sequence). The CDR3 contains 17 residues. CDR3 DNA sequence: TGTGCCAGCAGGGGGCAGACGAGGGAGGGAACACACAATGAGCAGTTCTTC. This gives the protein CASRGQTREGTHNEQFF.

The chain has TRBV20-1 and TRBJ1-2; D is unclear. The CDR3 totals 10 residues. Between the trimmed V and J ends, which lost 3 bases and 12 bases, there was a span of 11 bases. Germline CDR1 and CDR2: DFQATT and SNEGSKA (reference sequence). DNA of the CDR3: TGCAGTGCTAGCGGGGAGGTCGACACCTTC. Its protein product is CSASGEVDTF.

Comments on this clone: Within the sample, other DNA sequences also encode this same CDR3. J is TRBJ1-2 and V is TRBV7-3, with 9 bases fitting TRBD1. The CDR3 runs 14 residues. Unmatched junction bases numbered 1, after V lost 3 bases and J lost 2 bases. Germline V lookup: CDR1 SGHTA, CDR2 FQGTGA. For the CDR3, the DNA is TGTGCCAGCAGCTTGGGACAGGGAAACTATGGCTACACCTTC. Translating gives CASSLGQGNYGYTF.

V usage is TRBV24-1 and J usage is TRBJ2-5, with D uncertain. The CDR3 totals 13 residues. The germline V gene has CDR1 KGHDR and CDR2 SFDVKD. Trimming took off 4 bases at V and 4 bases at J, with 9 bases between the two ends. The CDR3 DNA follows: TGTGCCACCAGTGACCCCCCCTCAGAGACCCAGTACTTC. Its translation: CATSDPPSETQYF.

The V and J genes are TRBV3-1 (or the pseudogene TRBV3-2) and TRBJ1-1; 9 positions agree with TRBD1. This CDR3 is 14 amino acids long. V gave up 3 bases and J gave up 4 bases; unmatched junction bases: 3. CDR1 and CDR2 from the germline V gene are LGHDT and YNNKEL (reference sequence). The CDR3 DNA sequence: TGTGCCAGCAGCCAGCGGGACAGGGCCACTGAAGCTTTCTTT. Its translation: CASSQRDRATEAFF.

This chain links TRBV21-1 with TRBJ1-5; TRBD1, the table's D call, lacks a check against the DNA. TRBV21-1 is a known pseudogene. CDR3 length: 18 amino acids. Written as DNA, the CDR3 is TGTGCCAGCAGCAAAGGCTTATACAGGGCCAGAAGCAATCAGCCCCAGCATTTT. This sequence encodes CASSKGLYRARSNQPQHF.

The genes are TRBV3-1 (or the pseudogene TRBV3-2) and TRBJ2-7; 11 nucleotides agree with TRBD2. The junction had 7 bases not matched to a gene; V was cut back by 4 bases and J by 5 bases. This CDR3 has 15 amino acids. The germline V gene has CDR1 LGHDT and CDR2 YNNKEL (reference sequence). CDR3 in DNA: TGTGCCAGCAGCCTTTTGGGACTAGCGGAAAACGAGCAGTACTTC. Protein product: CASSLLGLAENEQYF.

CDR3 amino acids: CAISQGVNTEAFF. CDR3 in DNA: TGTGCCATCAGTCAGGGGGTGAACACTGAAGCTTTCTTT. This chain uses TRBV10-3 with TRBJ1-1; the match to TRBD1 covers 7 bases. V lost 5 bases, J lost 0 bases, and 0 bases stayed unmatched. The CDR3 is 13 amino acids. CDR1 and CDR2 (germline): ENHRY, SYGVKD.

This chain joins TRBV7-6 and TRBJ2-3; D gene uncertain. V gave up 5 bases and J gave up 2 bases, with 5 bases separating them. The CDR3 totals 12 residues. Germline-derived CDR1 and CDR2 are SGHVS and FNYEAQ. The DNA for the CDR3 is TGTGCCAGCAGCCCCAACACAGATACGCAGTATTTT. Translation: CASSPNTDTQYF.

V and J are TRBV3-1 (or the pseudogene TRBV3-2) and TRBJ2-7, with D hard to call. The V and J ends lost 1 base and 3 bases respectively, with 4 bases between them. The germline CDR1 and CDR2 sequences are LGHDT and YNNKEL (reference sequence). The CDR3 consists of 12 residues. DNA of the CDR3: TGTGCCAGCAGCCAAGTCGGCTACGAGCAGTACTTC. This sequence encodes CASSQVGYEQYF.

The rearrangement joins TRBV5-1 to TRBJ2-1; 8 bases are a match to TRBD1. The CDR3 totals 15 residues. In germline, CDR1 is SGHRS, CDR2 YFSETQ. Trimming removed 2 bases from V and 4 bases from J; junction bases left unmatched: 5. In nucleotides, the CDR3 is TGCGCCAGCAGCTTTGCGGGACAGGCGTACAATGAGCAGTTCTTC. Residues: CASSFAGQAYNEQFF.